The 25 T cell receptor beta chains reported below all come from one sample, sequenced in a study of OX40 agonist ivuxolimab in advanced cancers. Repertoires were generated with immunoSEQ multiplex PCR, while TCRdb's copy carries only in-frame clones and drops some. The repertoire holds some 86,000 clones, with around 94% as singletons. The sequenced sample was CD4+ or CD8+ T cells sorted from blood, obtained in a trial of the OX40 agonist ivuxolimab. These receptors originate from an adult with an advanced solid tumor such as melanoma, head and neck, liver or kidney cancer.

The chain links TRBV28 to TRBJ2-5, with TRBD2 identical over 11 bases. The CDR3 length is 14 residues. The V segment lost 5 bases and the J segment 8 bases; nucleotides outside the gene matches: 7. Germline lookup yields CDR1 MDHEN and CDR2 SYDVKM. CDR3 DNA: TGTGCCAGCAGTATCATGGGACTAGCGGCAACCCAGTACTTC. Amino acid sequence: CASSIMGLAATQYF.

V is TRBV14 and J is TRBJ1-1; no definite D call. This CDR3 region has 16 residues. The germline CDR1 and CDR2 sequences are SGHDN and FVKESK. The V end was cut by 3 bases, the J end by 0 bases, with 14 bases between. The CDR3 DNA follows: TGTGCCAGCAGCCATTACGCTCCCGGGATGAACACTGAAGCTTTCTTT. Protein product: CASSHYAPGMNTEAFF.

Comments on this clone: The same CDR3 also results from other DNA sequences found in this sample. DNA for the CDR3: TGTGCCTGTCCGGGGGTCACCGGGGAGCTGTTTTTT. This codes for CACPGVTGELFF. V is TRBV7-6 and J is TRBJ2-2; a weak D match, TRBD2 (6 bases). CDR3 length: 12 residues. From germline, CDR1 is SGHVS and CDR2 FNYEAQ. The V and J ends lost 11 bases and 4 bases respectively, with 11 bases between them.

V gene TRBV7-6 combines with J gene TRBJ2-7, with a possible D match to TRBD1 (5 bases). Germline V gene lookup returns CDR1 SGHVS and CDR2 FNYEAQ. V was clipped by 5 bases and J by 3 bases, with 11 bases between them. The CDR3 covers 13 residues. The CDR3 here is CASSPVGDYEQYF. The CDR3 DNA reads as TGTGCCAGCAGCCCCGTAGGGGACTACGAGCAGTACTTC.

This rearrangement joins TRBV7-2 to TRBJ2-5, with D maybe TRBD1 (6 bases). V lost 4 bases and J lost 4, with 16 bases in between. The CDR3 loop spans 15 amino acids. Germline-derived CDR1 and CDR2 are SGHTA and FQGNSA. CDR3 loop: CASSSPGQKSETQYF. In DNA form, the CDR3 reads TGTGCCAGCAGCTCCCCCGGACAGAAATCAGAGACCCAGTACTTC.

This chain connects TRBV11-2 to TRBJ2-1; D is possibly TRBD1 (6 bases). From germline, CDR1 is SGHAT and CDR2 FQNNGV. This CDR3 contains 14 residues. V was cut by 3 bases and J by 4 bases, with 10 bases left in between. Here the CDR3 reads CASSFGQTYNEQFF. CDR3 DNA sequence: TGTGCCAGCAGCTTCGGACAGACTTACAATGAGCAGTTCTTC.

This chain uses TRBV4-3 with TRBJ2-1; no clear D. The germline V gene has CDR1 LGHNA and CDR2 YSLEER. This CDR3 is built from 15 residues. V lost 0 bases and J 4 bases, leaving 10 bases between the germline ends. For the CDR3, the DNA is TGCGCCAGCAGCCAAGATGGCCTACATTACAATGAGCAGTTCTTC. Protein: CASSQDGLHYNEQFF.

CDR3 DNA: TGTGCCAGCAGTTACTCCGGGGCAGTTGCTTTCTTT. This translates into CASSYSGAVAFF. The rearrangement links TRBV6-5 to TRBJ1-1; a possible D gene is TRBD1 (5 bases). The germline V and J ends were trimmed by 0 bases and 11 bases, with 10 bases remaining between them. This CDR3 comprises 12 residues. Germline CDR1 and CDR2: MNHEY and SVGAGI.

V usage is TRBV5-5 and J usage is TRBJ2-3; 11 bases agree with TRBD2. The CDR3 runs 17 residues. Trimming at V came to 5 bases and at J to 5 bases, leaving 13 bases not matched to a gene. CDR1 is SGHKS and CDR2 is YYEKEE in the germline V gene (reference sequence). This chain's CDR3 is CASSAFLAGGPEDTQYF. The CDR3 DNA reads as TGTGCCAGCAGTGCCTTCCTAGCGGGGGGCCCGGAAGATACGCAGTATTTT.

This rearrangement joins TRBV7-2 to TRBJ2-2; TRBD2 aligns across 7 bases. The germline V gene has CDR1 SGHTA and CDR2 FQGNSA. The CDR3 contains 15 residues. J lost 0 bases, V lost 2 bases, and 0 bases had no gene match. CDR3 amino acids: CASSLLAANTGELFF. As DNA, the CDR3 is TGTGCCAGCAGCTTACTAGCGGCGAACACCGGGGAGCTGTTTTTT.

This clone occurred a few times. The rearrangement uses TRBV7-6 and TRBJ1-6, with D possibly being TRBD1 (6 bases). With 4 bases removed from V and 11 bases from J, the gap between germline ends came to 9 bases. Per germline, CDR1 SGHVS and CDR2 FNYEAQ. The CDR3 sequence is 12 residues long. CDR3 protein: CASSSGAPPLHF. CDR3 coding DNA: TGTGCCAGCAGCTCGGGGGCCCCACCCCTCCACTTT.

The chain joins TRBV7-9 to TRBJ2-1, with D hard to call. The V end was cut by 2 bases, the J end by 5 bases, with 4 bases between. CDR1 is SEHNR and CDR2 is FQNEAQ in the germline V gene (reference sequence). CDR3 size: 12 residues. The CDR3 loop is CASSLIDNEQFF. In DNA, the CDR3 is TGTGCCAGCAGCTTAATTGACAATGAGCAGTTCTTC.

The V gene is TRBV9, the J gene TRBJ2-1; D remains ambiguous. The CDR3 runs 15 residues. Between the trimmed V and J ends, which lost 1 base and 5 bases, there was a span of 13 bases. The germline CDR1 and CDR2 sequences are SGDLS and YYNGEE. CDR3 sequence reads: CASSVIESDDNEQFF. The CDR3 bases are TGTGCCAGCAGCGTAATCGAGAGTGATGACAATGAGCAGTTCTTC.

The chain links TRBV4-1 to TRBJ1-5; D might be TRBD1 (5 bases). This CDR3 is built from 13 residues. Trimming cost V 4 bases and J 5 bases, with 9 bases left between them. Germline assignment: CDR1 MGHRA and CDR2 YSYEKL. This chain's CDR3 is CASSRDGDQPQHF. CDR3 sequence (DNA): TGCGCCAGCAGCCGGGACGGGGATCAGCCCCAGCATTTT.

The rearrangement links TRBV7-3 to TRBJ2-2; TRBD2 might be the D (6 bases). The germline V gene has CDR1 SGHTA and CDR2 FQGTGA. CDR3 length equals 12 residues. V shed 10 bases and J shed 6 bases, with 12 bases lying between them. The CDR3 loop reads CATGEVAGELFF. CDR3 nucleotides: TGTGCCACCGGGGAGGTGGCCGGGGAGCTGTTTTTT.

The chain couples TRBV19 to TRBJ1-2, with 11 nucleotides matching TRBD1. Germline-derived CDR1 and CDR2 are LNHDA and SQIVND (reference sequence). The CDR3 runs 14 residues. J was trimmed by 4 bases and V by 5 bases; bases with no gene match: 3. CDR3 loop: CASSPGTGGYGYTF. CDR3 in DNA: TGTGCCAGTAGTCCCGGGACAGGGGGCTATGGCTACACCTTC.

The chain joins TRBV10-3 to TRBJ2-7, with 7 bases identical to TRBD2. CDR3 length: 12 residues. The germline V gene has CDR1 ENHRY and CDR2 SYGVKD. Trimming removed 8 bases from V and 2 bases from J; junction bases left unmatched: 3. CDR3 DNA sequence: TGTGCCATCGGGAGCGGGACCTACGAGCAGTACTTC. It specifies CAIGSGTYEQYF.

J is TRBJ2-7 and V is TRBV7-9; D perhaps matches TRBD1 (6 bases). This CDR3 region has 16 residues. The germline V and J ends were trimmed by 5 bases and 3 bases, with 20 bases remaining between them. Germline loops: CDR1 SEHNR, CDR2 FQNEAQ (reference sequence). The CDR3: CASSPSGTNQLYEQYF. DNA for the CDR3: TGTGCCAGCAGCCCCTCCGGGACAAACCAACTCTACGAGCAGTACTTC. The full variable domain, with the rest looked up from reference TRBV7-9 and TRBJ2-7, is DTGVSQNPRHKITKRGQNVTFRCDPISEHNRLYWYRQTLGQGPEFLTYFQNEAQLEKSRLLSDRFSAERPKGSFSTLEIQRTEQGDSAMYLCASSPSGTNQLYEQYFGPGTRLTVT.

CDR3 DNA: TGCAGCGTGGGGACGGACGAGCAGTACTTC. It specifies CSVGTDEQYF. The V call is TRBV29-1, the J call TRBJ2-7, with D perhaps being TRBD1 or TRBD2 (5 bases each). In germline, CDR1 is SQVTM, CDR2 ANQGSEA. V gave up 6 bases and J gave up 5 bases, with 8 bases separating them. The CDR3 is 10 amino acids.

The V and J genes are TRBV7-9 and TRBJ1-4; D remains ambiguous. Germline lookup yields CDR1 SEHNR and CDR2 FQNEAQ (reference sequence). V was pared by 3 bases and J by 2 bases, with 10 bases between. The CDR3 runs 15 residues. This chain's CDR3 is CASSFDFKTNEKLFF. The CDR3 coding sequence is TGTGCCAGCAGCTTTGACTTTAAGACTAATGAAAAACTGTTTTTT.

The chain joins TRBV23-1 to TRBJ2-3; perhaps TRBD2 as D (7 bases). TRBV23-1 is noted as an ORF with a role that remains uncertain. This CDR3 has 15 amino acids. V shed 8 bases and J shed 3 bases, with 18 bases lying between them. The CDR3 nucleotides are TGCGCCAGCGGGGGGGGCCCGGTGTTGACAGATACGCAGTATTTT. Translation: CASGGGPVLTDTQYF.

The rearrangement links TRBV4-3 to TRBJ2-7, with no clear D. Trimming left V 4 bases short and J 1 base short, with 8 bases between. CDR1 LGHNA and CDR2 YSLEER come from the germline V gene. The CDR3 runs 13 residues. This CDR3 reads CASSPSESYEQYF. The CDR3 DNA is TGCGCCAGCAGCCCATCCGAATCCTACGAGCAGTACTTC.

The chain combines TRBV13 with TRBJ2-3; TRBD2 agrees at 8 bases. The J segment lost 1 base and the V segment lost 1 base, leaving 4 bases of the junction unmatched. The CDR3 consists of 16 residues. The germline gives CDR1 PRHDT, CDR2 FYEKMQ (reference sequence). Here the CDR3 DNA reads TGTGCCAGCAGCTTAGTACGGGGGGGCCGCACAGATACGCAGTATTTT. Translated, it gives CASSLVRGGRTDTQYF.

The V call is TRBV29-1, the J call TRBJ1-1, with a possible D match to TRBD1 (5 bases). Germline CDR1 is SQVTM and CDR2 is ANQGSEA. The CDR3 length is 13 residues. Trimming pared 4 bases from V and 7 bases from J, leaving 16 bases between. CDR3 in amino acids: CSVVEGTSNEAFF. CDR3 DNA sequence: TGCAGCGTTGTGGAGGGGACCAGCAATGAAGCTTTCTTT.

This clone was observed a single time. V and J are TRBV5-6 and TRBJ1-1, with D tentatively TRBD1 (5 bases). The CDR3 is 12 residues long. With 2 bases removed from V and 3 bases from J, the gap between germline ends came to 5 bases. Germline V gene data show CDR1 as SGHDT and CDR2 as YYEEEE. CDR3 DNA: TGTGCCAGCAGCTTAGGGGACACTGAAGCTTTCTTT. The encoded protein is CASSLGDTEAFF.